This T cell receptor beta chain was sequenced during a study of blood T cell repertoires in COVID-19. Germline trimming cut 6 bases from V and 5 bases from J; bases unmatched to any gene: 5. Germline lookup yields CDR1 KGHDR and CDR2 SFDVKD. The CDR3 runs 13 residues. Measured with immunoSEQ multiplex PCR; TCRdb has only the in-frame clones, and not every one. The repertoire includes about 50,000 clones, approximately 85% of them detected once, and about 10% sits in the top ten. The V gene is TRBV24-1, the J gene TRBJ2-7, with TRBD1 matching over 8 bases. The sequenced material came from peripheral blood. This sequence originates from a human donor in a cohort sampled during active COVID-19. CDR3: CATSTRGRDEQYF. The CDR3, as DNA: TGTGCCACCAGTACCAGGGGGCGGGACGAGCAGTACTTC.